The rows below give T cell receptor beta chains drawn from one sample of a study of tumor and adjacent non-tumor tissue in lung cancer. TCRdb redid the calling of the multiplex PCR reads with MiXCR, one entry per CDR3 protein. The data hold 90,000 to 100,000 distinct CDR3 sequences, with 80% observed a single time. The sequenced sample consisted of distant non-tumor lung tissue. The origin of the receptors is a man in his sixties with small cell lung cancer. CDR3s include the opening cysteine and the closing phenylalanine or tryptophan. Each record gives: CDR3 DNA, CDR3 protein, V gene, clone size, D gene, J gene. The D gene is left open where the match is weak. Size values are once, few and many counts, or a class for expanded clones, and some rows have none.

TGTGCCAGCAGTCCTTCCGCGACAGGACCTTCTAACTCCTATAATTCACCCCTCCACTTT,CASSPSATGPSNSYNSPLHF,TRBV11-3,.,.,TRBJ1-6
TGTGTCACCAGTGATTTGGATGGTACAGATACGCAGTATTTT,CVTSDLDGTDTQYF,TRBV24-1,.,.,TRBJ2-3
TGTGTCAGCAGACTGGACCTGGCTATGAACACTGAAGTTTTCTTT,CVSRLDLAMNTEVFF,TRBV6-1,once,.,TRBJ1-1
TGTGCCAGCAGCTCCTACACAATTACGCAGTATTTT,CASSSYTITQYF,TRBV13,.,.,TRBJ2-3
TGTACCAGCATCCTTTCGGGAGCCGACAATGAGCAGTTCTTC,CTSILSGADNEQFF,TRBV11-3,.,.,TRBJ2-1
TGCAGTGCGAAAAGTCGTAGCGGGGTCTCCTACAATGAGCAGTTCTTC,CSAKSRSGVSYNEQFF,TRBV20-1,.,TRBD2,TRBJ2-1
TGTGCCAACAGTTCCCCCGACAGCTTTGAAGCCTTCTTT,CANSSPDSFEAFF,TRBV6-6,.,.,TRBJ1-1
TGTGTCAGCCAGATGCGGCAAGGTGACAATGAGCAGTTCTTC,CVSQMRQGDNEQFF,TRBV11-2,.,.,TRBJ2-1
TGTGCCAGCAGCGATACCACAGGGGCCTATAGCGATAATAATGGCTACACCTTC,CASSDTTGAYSDNNGYTF,TRBV6-2/TRBV6-3,.,TRBD1,TRBJ1-2
TGCAGTGCTCCTCTCAGGAGTATGCAGTATTTT,CSAPLRSMQYF,TRBV20-1,.,.,TRBJ2-3